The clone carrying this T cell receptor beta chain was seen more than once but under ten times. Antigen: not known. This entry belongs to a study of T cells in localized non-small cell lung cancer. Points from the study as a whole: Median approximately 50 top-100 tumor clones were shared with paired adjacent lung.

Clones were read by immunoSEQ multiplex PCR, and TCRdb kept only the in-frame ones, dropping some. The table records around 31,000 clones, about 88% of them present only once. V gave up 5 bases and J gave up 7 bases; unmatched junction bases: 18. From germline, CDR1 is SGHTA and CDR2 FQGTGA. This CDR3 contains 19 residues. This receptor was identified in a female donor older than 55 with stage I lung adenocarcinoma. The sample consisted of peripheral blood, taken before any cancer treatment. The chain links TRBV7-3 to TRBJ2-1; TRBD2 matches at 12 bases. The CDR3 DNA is TGTGCCAGCAGCCCCTTCCCCTCTAGCGGGAGGGCTGAAATAAATGAGCAGTTCTTC. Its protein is CASSPFPSSGRAEINEQFF.